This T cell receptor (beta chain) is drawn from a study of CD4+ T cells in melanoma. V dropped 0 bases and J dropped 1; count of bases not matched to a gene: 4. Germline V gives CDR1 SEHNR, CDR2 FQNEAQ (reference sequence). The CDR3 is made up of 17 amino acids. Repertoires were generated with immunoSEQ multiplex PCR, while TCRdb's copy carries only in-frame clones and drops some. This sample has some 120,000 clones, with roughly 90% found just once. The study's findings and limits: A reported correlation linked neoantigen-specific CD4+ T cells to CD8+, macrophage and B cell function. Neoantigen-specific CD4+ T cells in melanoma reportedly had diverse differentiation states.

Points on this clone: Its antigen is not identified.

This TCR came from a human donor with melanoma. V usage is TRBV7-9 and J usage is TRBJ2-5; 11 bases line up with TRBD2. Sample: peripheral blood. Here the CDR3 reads CASSLAGTSGRQETQYF. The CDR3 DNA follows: TGTGCCAGCAGCTTAGCCGGGACTAGCGGTCGCCAAGAGACCCAGTACTTC. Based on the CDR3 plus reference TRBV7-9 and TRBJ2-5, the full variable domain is DTGVSQNPRHKITKRGQNVTFRCDPISEHNRLYWYRQTLGQGPEFLTYFQNEAQLEKSRLLSDRFSAERPKGSFSTLEIQRTEQGDSAMYLCASSLAGTSGRQETQYFGPGTRLLVL.